This T cell receptor (beta chain) originates from a study of regulatory T cells in long-lasting Graves disease. General study results and limits: Newly diagnosed disease favored TRBV20-1 and TRBJ2-1 over persistent disease.

This clonotype has just a few counts. Its antigen is currently unknown. Time point here: persistent/refractory GD, antithyroid drugs over 5 years with positive TRAb. There was RNA extracted from PBMCs, and the TCR library was made from it. The patient group derived from an endocrinology department in Xi'an, China. CDR1 and CDR2 from the germline V gene are SGHAT and FQNNGV. The CDR3 length is 13 residues. V lost 0 bases to trimming and J lost 14 bases, with 11 bases between them. iRepertoire HTBI primers and Arm-PCR of CDR3 regions built TCR beta libraries. Using its own MiXCR run on the multiplex PCR reads, TCRdb lists one record per CDR3 protein. This sample carries some 300,000 distinct CDR3 sequences, 22% of them seen once, and the ten largest clones take roughly three fifths.

The sequenced sample was peripheral blood mononuclear cells (PBMCs), obtained when the disease was refractory, from a patient treated with antithyroid drugs. The chain couples TRBV11-2 to TRBJ1-6; D uncertain. This receptor was obtained from a female donor with Graves disease. The CDR3: CASSLDPFWSLHF. Here the CDR3 DNA reads TGTGCCAGCAGCTTAGACCCATTCTGGTCCCTCCACTTT.